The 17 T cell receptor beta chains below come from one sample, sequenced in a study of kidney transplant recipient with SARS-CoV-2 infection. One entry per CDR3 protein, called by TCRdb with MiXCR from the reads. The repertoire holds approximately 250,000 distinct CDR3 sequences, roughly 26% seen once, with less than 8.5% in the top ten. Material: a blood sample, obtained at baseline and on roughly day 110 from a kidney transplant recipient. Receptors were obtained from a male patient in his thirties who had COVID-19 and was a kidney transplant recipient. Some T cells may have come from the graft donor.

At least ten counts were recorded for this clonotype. CDR3 nucleotide sequence: TGTGCCAGCAGGTTAACAGGTTCCAGCTCTGGAAACACCATATATTTT. Translated: CASRLTGSSSGNTIYF. V is TRBV6-5 and J is TRBJ1-3; a weak D match, TRBD1 (5 bases). Trimming took off 6 bases at V and 0 bases at J, with 15 bases between the two ends. The CDR3 covers 16 residues. CDR1 MNHEY and CDR2 SVGAGI come from the germline V gene.

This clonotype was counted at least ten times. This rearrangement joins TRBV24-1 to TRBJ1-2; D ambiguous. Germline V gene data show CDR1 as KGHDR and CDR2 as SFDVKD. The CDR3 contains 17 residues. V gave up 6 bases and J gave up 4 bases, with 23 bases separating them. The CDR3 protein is CATSRSPSTRKTYGYTF. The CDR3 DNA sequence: TGTGCCACCAGTAGGAGCCCTAGTACCAGAAAGACCTATGGCTACACCTTC.

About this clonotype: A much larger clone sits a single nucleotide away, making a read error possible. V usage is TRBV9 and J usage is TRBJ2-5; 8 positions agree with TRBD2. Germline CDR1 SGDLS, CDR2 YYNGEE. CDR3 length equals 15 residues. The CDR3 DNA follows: TGTGCCAGCAGCGTGAGCGGGAGAGGTAAAGAGACCCGGTACTTC. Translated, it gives CASSVSGRGKETRYF.

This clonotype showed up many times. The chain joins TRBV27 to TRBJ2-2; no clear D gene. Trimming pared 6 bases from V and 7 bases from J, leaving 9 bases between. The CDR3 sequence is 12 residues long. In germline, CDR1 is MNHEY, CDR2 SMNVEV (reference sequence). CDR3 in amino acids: CASRETSGELFF. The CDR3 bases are TGTGCCAGCAGAGAAACCAGCGGGGAGCTGTTTTTT.

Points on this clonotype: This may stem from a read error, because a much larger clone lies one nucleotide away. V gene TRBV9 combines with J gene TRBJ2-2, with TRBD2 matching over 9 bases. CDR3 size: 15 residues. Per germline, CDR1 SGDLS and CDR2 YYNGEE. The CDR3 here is CAGSSGSGDTGELFF. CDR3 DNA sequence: TGTGCCGGCAGTAGCGGGAGCGGGGACACCGGGGAGCTGTTTTTT.

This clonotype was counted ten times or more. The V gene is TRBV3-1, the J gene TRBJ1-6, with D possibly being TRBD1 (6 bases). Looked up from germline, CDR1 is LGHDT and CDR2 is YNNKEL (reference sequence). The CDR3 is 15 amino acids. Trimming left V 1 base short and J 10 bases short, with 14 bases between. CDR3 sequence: CASSQGIQGGSPLHF. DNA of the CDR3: TGTGCCAGCAGCCAAGGTATACAGGGCGGGTCACCCCTCCACTTT.

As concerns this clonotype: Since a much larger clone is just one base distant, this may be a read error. CDR3 protein: CASSTTPGHEQCF. The CDR3 DNA reads as TGTGCCAGCAGCACGACTCCGGGGCACGAGCAGTGCTTC. The V and J genes are TRBV7-8 and TRBJ2-7; D is perhaps TRBD1 or TRBD2 (5 bases each). CDR3 length: 13 residues. The germline V gene encodes CDR1 SGHVS and CDR2 FQNEAQ. The full variable domain, its missing parts supplied by reference TRBV7-8 and TRBJ2-7, is GAGVSQSPRYKVAKRGQDVALRCDPISGHVSLFWYQQALGQGPEFLTYFQNEAQLDKSGLPSDRFFAERPEGSVSTLKIQRTQQEDSAVYLCASSTTPGHEQCFGPGTRLTVT.

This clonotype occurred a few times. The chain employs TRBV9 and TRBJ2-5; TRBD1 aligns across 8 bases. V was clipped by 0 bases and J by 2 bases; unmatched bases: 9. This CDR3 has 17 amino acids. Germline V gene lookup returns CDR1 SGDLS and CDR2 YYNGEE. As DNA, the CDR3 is TGTGCCAGCAGCGTAGGCGGATGGGACAGGAGTCAAGAGACCCAGTACTTC. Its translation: CASSVGGWDRSQETQYF. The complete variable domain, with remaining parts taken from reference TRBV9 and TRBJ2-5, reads DSGVTQTPKHLITATGQRVTLRCSPRSGDLSVYWYQQSLDQGLQFLIQYYNGEERAKGNILERFSAQQFPDLHSELNLSSLELGDSALYFCASSVGGWDRSQETQYFGPGTRLLVL.

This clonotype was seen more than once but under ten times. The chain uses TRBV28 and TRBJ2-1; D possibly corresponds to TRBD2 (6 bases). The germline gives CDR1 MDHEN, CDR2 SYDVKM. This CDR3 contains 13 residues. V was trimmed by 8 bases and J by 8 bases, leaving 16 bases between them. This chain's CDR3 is CASGDSPYYEQFF. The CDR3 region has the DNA TGTGCCAGCGGGGACTCGCCTTACTATGAGCAGTTCTTC.

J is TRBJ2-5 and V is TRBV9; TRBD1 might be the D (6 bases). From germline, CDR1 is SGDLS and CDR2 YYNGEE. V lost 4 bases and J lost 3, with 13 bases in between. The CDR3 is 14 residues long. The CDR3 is CASSSGQRKETQYF. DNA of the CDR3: TGTGCCAGCAGCTCCGGACAGAGAAAAGAGACCCAGTACTTC. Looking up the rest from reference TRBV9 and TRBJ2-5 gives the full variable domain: DSGVTQTPKHLITATGQRVTLRCSPRSGDLSVYWYQQSLDQGLQFLIQYYNGEERAKGNILERFSAQQFPDLHSELNLSSLELGDSALYFCASSSGQRKETQYFGPGTRLLVL.

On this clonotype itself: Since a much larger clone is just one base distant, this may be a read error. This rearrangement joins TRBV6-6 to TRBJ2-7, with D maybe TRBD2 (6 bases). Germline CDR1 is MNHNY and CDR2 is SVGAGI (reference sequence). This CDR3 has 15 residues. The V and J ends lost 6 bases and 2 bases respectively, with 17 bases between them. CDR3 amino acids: CASRQGTFSPYEQYF. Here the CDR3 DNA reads TGTGCCAGCAGGCAAGGGACTTTTAGCCCCTACGAGCAGTACTTC.

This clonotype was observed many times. The CDR3 DNA reads TGTGCCACCAGTGACCCGGGACAGGGGGTCAATCAGCCCCAGCATTTT. Translating gives CATSDPGQGVNQPQHF. The rearrangement joins TRBV24-1 to TRBJ1-5; 11 bases fit TRBD1. Germline CDR1 KGHDR, CDR2 SFDVKD. CDR3 length: 16 residues. With 4 bases clipped from V and 3 bases from J, the junction kept 4 bases outside the gene matches.

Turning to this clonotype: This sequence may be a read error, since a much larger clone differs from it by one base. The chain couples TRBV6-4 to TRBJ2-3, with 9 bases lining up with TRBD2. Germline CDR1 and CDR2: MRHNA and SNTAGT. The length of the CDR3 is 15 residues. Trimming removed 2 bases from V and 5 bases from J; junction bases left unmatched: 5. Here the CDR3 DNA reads TGTGCCAGCAGTGACGGGGCTAGCGGGATAGATACGCAGTATTTT. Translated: CASSDGASGIDTQYF.

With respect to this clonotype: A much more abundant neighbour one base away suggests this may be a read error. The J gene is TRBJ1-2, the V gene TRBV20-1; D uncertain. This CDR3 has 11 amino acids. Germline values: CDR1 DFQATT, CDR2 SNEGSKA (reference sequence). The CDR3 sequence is CSALIDYGHTF. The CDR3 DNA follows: TGCAGTGCCTTAATTGATTATGGCCACACCTTC.

The CDR3 sequence is CSVEGGDRESYEQYF. Written as DNA, the CDR3 is TGCAGCGTTGAAGGGGGGGACAGAGAATCCTACGAGCAGTACTTC. The chain is built from TRBV29-1 and TRBJ2-7; maybe TRBD1 (7 bases). The germline V gene has CDR1 SQVTM and CDR2 ANQGSEA. The CDR3 is made up of 15 amino acids. V was shortened by 1 base and J by 1 base, with 14 bases between the two germline ends.

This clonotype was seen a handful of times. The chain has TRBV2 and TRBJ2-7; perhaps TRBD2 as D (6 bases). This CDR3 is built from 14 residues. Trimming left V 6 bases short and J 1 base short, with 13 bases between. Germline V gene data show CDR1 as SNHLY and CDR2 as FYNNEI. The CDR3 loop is CASSPRGSSYEQYV. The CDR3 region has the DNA TGTGCCAGCAGCCCCCGGGGGTCGTCCTACGAGCAGTACGTC.

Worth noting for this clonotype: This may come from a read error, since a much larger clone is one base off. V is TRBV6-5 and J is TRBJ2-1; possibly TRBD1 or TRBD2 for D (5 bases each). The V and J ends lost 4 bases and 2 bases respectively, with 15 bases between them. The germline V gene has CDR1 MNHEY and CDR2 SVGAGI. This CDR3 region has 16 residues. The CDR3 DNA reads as TGTGCCAGCAGTTCAGGGAGCGACTCCGCCTACAATGAGCAGTTCTTC. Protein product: CASSSGSDSAYNEQFF.